A single sample gave rise to the 13 T cell receptor beta chains below, sequenced in a study of T cells in Graves' hyperthyroidism and ophthalmopathy. RNA transcripts gave rise to amplified TCR beta CDR3 regions. HTBI primers were the set used in a first-round RT-PCR of the TCR CDR3. Each CDR3 protein is one row after TCRdb ran MiXCR on the multiplex PCR reads. The sample yields under 350,000 distinct CDR3 sequences, around a fifth seen once. Sequenced sample: blood. Receptors were obtained from a woman aged 45-60 years with Graves' hyperthyroidism.

This clonotype was observed a few times. This chain uses TRBV19 with TRBJ2-2; TRBD1 agrees at 7 bases. Germline CDR1 and CDR2: LNHDA and SQIVND (reference sequence). V shed 5 bases and J 7 bases; nucleotides not matched to a gene: 13. The CDR3 consists of 16 residues. In nucleotides, the CDR3 is TGTGCCAGTAGTCTTGGGACAGAAAGGAGCAACGGGGAGCTGTTTTTT. Translating gives CASSLGTERSNGELFF.

This clonotype was found a few times. The chain recombines TRBV5-1 with TRBJ2-1; the D is unclear. The CDR3 length is 15 residues. The ends were cut back, 0 bases at V and 6 bases at J, with 13 bases in the middle. The germline gives CDR1 SGHRS, CDR2 YFSETQ. The DNA of the CDR3 is TGCGCCAGCAGCTTGGGATTTTCATCTGTCAATGAGCAGTTCTTC. Amino acids: CASSLGFSSVNEQFF.

This clonotype was picked up a small number of times. The V and J genes are TRBV30 and TRBJ1-5; TRBD1 aligns across 7 bases. The length of the CDR3 is 14 residues. Germline V lookup: CDR1 GTSNPN, CDR2 SVGIG (reference sequence). V lost 2 bases and J lost 4; bases outside the gene matches: 5. CDR3 amino acids: CAWSLGQHNQPQHF. The CDR3 DNA follows: TGTGCCTGGAGTTTGGGACAGCATAATCAGCCCCAGCATTTT.

This clonotype was seen ten or more times. CDR3 in DNA: TGTGCCAGCAGCGATGTGCCGACTGGGGTCACCGGGGAGCTGTTTTTT. It is translated as CASSDVPTGVTGELFF. The chain combines TRBV5-5 with TRBJ2-2, with D uncertain. CDR3 length: 16 residues. V dropped 4 bases and J dropped 4 bases, with 17 bases sitting between them. CDR1 is SGHKS and CDR2 is YYEKEE in the germline V gene (reference sequence).

This clonotype was counted ten times or more. This chain uses TRBV6-5 with TRBJ1-1, with 10 nucleotides matching TRBD1. Germline values: CDR1 MNHEY, CDR2 SVGAGI. V dropped 0 bases and J dropped 5; count of bases not matched to a gene: 6. This CDR3 region has 16 residues. The CDR3 protein is CASSYSAGTGDTEAFF. CDR3 in DNA: TGTGCCAGCAGTTACTCTGCCGGGACAGGGGATACTGAAGCTTTCTTT.

This clonotype was observed many times. The chain links TRBV28 to TRBJ1-4; possibly TRBD1 for D (5 bases). CDR1 and CDR2 (germline): MDHEN, SYDVKM. The CDR3 sequence is 15 residues long. Trimming stripped 7 bases from V and 6 bases from J, with 18 bases between. The chain's CDR3 is CASTLQAGTYEKLFF. The CDR3 region has the DNA TGTGCCAGCACCCTACAGGCAGGGACGTATGAAAAACTGTTTTTT. Filled out from reference TRBV28 and TRBJ1-4, the complete variable domain reads DVKVTQSSRYLVKRTGEKVFLECVQDMDHENMFWYRQDPGLGLRLIYFSYDVKMKEKGDIPEGYSVSREKKERFSLILESASTNQTSMYLCASTLQAGTYEKLFFGSGTQLSVL.

This clonotype was picked up many times. This chain links TRBV11-2 with TRBJ2-7; D unresolved. This CDR3 is built from 12 residues. V was shortened by 0 bases and J by 7 bases, with 7 bases between the two germline ends. Germline V CDR1 and CDR2: SGHAT, FQNNGV. Written as DNA, the CDR3 is TGTGCCAGCAGCTTAGATGTGTGGGAGCAGTACTTC. It translates to CASSLDVWEQYF.

V usage is TRBV29-1 and J usage is TRBJ1-2, with D possibly TRBD1 on 6 matching bases. This CDR3 is 13 amino acids long. CDR1 is SQVTM, CDR2 ANQGSEA, per germline. V was pared by 0 bases and J by 4 bases, with 9 bases between. CDR3 DNA: TGCAGCGTTGAAGAAGGACAGATCTATGGCTACACCTTC. Its translation: CSVEEGQIYGYTF.

V usage is TRBV19 and J usage is TRBJ2-6; D gene uncertain. The CDR3 totals 17 residues. From germline, CDR1 is LNHDA and CDR2 SQIVND (reference sequence). Between the trimmed V and J ends, which lost 3 bases and 0 bases, there was a span of 12 bases. CDR3 loop: CASSMGPRISGANVLTF. CDR3 DNA: TGTGCCAGTAGTATGGGCCCCCGGATCTCTGGGGCCAACGTCCTGACTTTC.

This clonotype came up many times. The chain joins TRBV6-1 to TRBJ2-3; perhaps D is TRBD1 or TRBD2 (6 bases each). The CDR3 totals 14 residues. V was trimmed by 5 bases and J by 4 bases, leaving 13 bases between them. Germline assignment: CDR1 MNHNS and CDR2 SASEGT. CDR3 DNA sequence: TGTGCCAGCAGTAGGGGGGTCCGCGCAGATACGCAGTATTTT. Protein: CASSRGVRADTQYF.

The V and J genes are TRBV5-1 and TRBJ2-2; D is unclear. V was shortened by 0 bases and J by 9 bases, with 6 bases between the two germline ends. This CDR3 has 12 residues. Germline values: CDR1 SGHRS, CDR2 YFSETQ. CDR3 bases: TGCGCCAGCAGCTTGGTCAGCAGGGAGCTGTTTTTT. Encoded protein: CASSLVSRELFF.

In this sample, this clonotype turned up many times. The V and J genes are TRBV15 and TRBJ2-7, with a tentative D call TRBD2 (5 bases). From germline, CDR1 is LNHNV and CDR2 YYDKDF (reference sequence). Trimming left V 4 bases short and J 9 bases short, with 16 bases between. The CDR3 length is 13 residues. The CDR3 protein is CATSKRGWIRQYF. CDR3 coding DNA: TGTGCCACCAGCAAGAGAGGGTGGATACGGCAGTACTTC.

This clonotype has ten or more counts. The chain links TRBV28 to TRBJ1-2; 7 positions match TRBD1. Germline CDR1 reads MDHEN; CDR2 reads SYDVKM. The CDR3 extends over 17 amino acids. With 3 bases clipped from V and 6 bases from J, the junction kept 16 bases outside the gene matches. The CDR3 nucleotides are TGTGCCAGCAGTTTGCAAGGAGGAGGGGGCGCAGAGAATGGCTACACCTTC. Translating gives CASSLQGGGGAENGYTF.